The present TCR beta chain was sequenced within a study of blood T cell repertoires in COVID-19. Study-wide background: Nucleic acid was either cDNA or gDNA, and it came from T cells, B-cell-depleted T cells, or PBMCs.

Using immunoSEQ multiplex PCR, the repertoire was profiled, and TCRdb retains in-frame clones only, with some absent. The repertoire holds around 250,000 clones, with roughly 88% as singletons. CDR1 LGHDT and CDR2 YNNKEL come from the germline V gene (reference sequence). The junction had 12 bases not matched to a gene; V was cut back by 3 bases and J by 5 bases. The CDR3 spans 17 residues. Participants were aged about 18 to 100 years, lived in 24 US areas, and enrolled virtually. Sequencing was performed on PBMCs or T cells enriched from blood (not recorded which). The sequence was collected from a woman in her fifties or sixties who had recovered from COVID-19. The V call is TRBV3-1 (or the pseudogene TRBV3-2), the J call TRBJ2-5, with 10 bases that match TRBD1. The CDR3 protein is CASSQETGGALMETQYF. CDR3 DNA sequence: TGTGCCAGCAGCCAGGAGACAGGGGGCGCATTAATGGAGACCCAGTACTTC.